Listed below are T cell receptor beta chains from one sample, sequenced in a study of cytomegalovirus exposure and HLA in healthy donors. Libraries were prepared by immunoSEQ multiplex PCR; TCRdb keeps only in-frame clonotypes and omits some of them. The data show around 64,000 clones, roughly 85% seen once. Sequenced sample: PBMCs. These receptors were obtained from a female donor in good health and CMV-seronegative. The CDR3 runs from the conserved cysteine through the conserved F or W. A D gene is named only where the DNA matches it firmly.

.	15	TRBV5-5	TRBJ2-7	CASSLDRVITYEQYF	TGTGCCAGCAGCTTGGACAGGGTGATTACCTACGAGCAGTACTTC
.	13	TRBV5-1	TRBJ1-5	CASSFEGNQPQHF	TGCGCCAGCAGCTTCGAGGGAAATCAGCCCCAGCATTTT
TRBD1	16	TRBV6-5	TRBJ2-7	CASSYLGQGGSYEQYF	TGTGCCAGCAGTTACCTCGGACAGGGGGGCTCCTACGAGCAGTACTTC
.	14	TRBV10-3	TRBJ1-2	CAISESTAGSDYTF	TGTGCCATCAGTGAGTCGACAGCGGGTTCGGACTACACCTTC
TRBD2	17	TRBV7-9	TRBJ2-3	CASSLGGTSGTTDTQYF	TGTGCCAGCAGCTTAGGGGGGACTAGCGGAACCACAGATACGCAGTATTTT
.	14	TRBV11-2	TRBJ2-7	CASSLRTKSYEQYF	TGTGCCAGCAGCCTGCGGACTAAATCCTACGAGCAGTACTTC
.	13	TRBV6-6	TRBJ2-3	CASSYLDGDTQYF	TGTGCCAGCAGTTACCTAGATGGTGATACGCAGTATTTT
.	16	TRBV28	TRBJ1-2	CASSLFGGSLDYGYTF	TGTGCCAGCAGTTTGTTTGGGGGCTCACTTGACTATGGCTACACCTTC
.	14	TRBV5-8	TRBJ2-3	CASTLGGLEGTQYF	TGTGCCAGCACCCTAGGAGGTCTGGAGGGGACGCAGTATTTT
.	12	TRBV7-6	TRBJ2-3	CASSRSTDTQYF	TGTGCCAGCAGCCGTAGCACAGATACGCAGTATTTT
TRBD2	16	TRBV5-4	TRBJ2-3	CASGIRLAGDTDTQYF	TGTGCCAGCGGAATCAGACTAGCGGGGGACACAGATACGCAGTATTTT
TRBD1	14	TRBV7-9	TRBJ2-7	CASSSRDRGNEQYF	TGTGCCAGCAGCAGCCGGGACAGGGGCAACGAGCAGTACTTC